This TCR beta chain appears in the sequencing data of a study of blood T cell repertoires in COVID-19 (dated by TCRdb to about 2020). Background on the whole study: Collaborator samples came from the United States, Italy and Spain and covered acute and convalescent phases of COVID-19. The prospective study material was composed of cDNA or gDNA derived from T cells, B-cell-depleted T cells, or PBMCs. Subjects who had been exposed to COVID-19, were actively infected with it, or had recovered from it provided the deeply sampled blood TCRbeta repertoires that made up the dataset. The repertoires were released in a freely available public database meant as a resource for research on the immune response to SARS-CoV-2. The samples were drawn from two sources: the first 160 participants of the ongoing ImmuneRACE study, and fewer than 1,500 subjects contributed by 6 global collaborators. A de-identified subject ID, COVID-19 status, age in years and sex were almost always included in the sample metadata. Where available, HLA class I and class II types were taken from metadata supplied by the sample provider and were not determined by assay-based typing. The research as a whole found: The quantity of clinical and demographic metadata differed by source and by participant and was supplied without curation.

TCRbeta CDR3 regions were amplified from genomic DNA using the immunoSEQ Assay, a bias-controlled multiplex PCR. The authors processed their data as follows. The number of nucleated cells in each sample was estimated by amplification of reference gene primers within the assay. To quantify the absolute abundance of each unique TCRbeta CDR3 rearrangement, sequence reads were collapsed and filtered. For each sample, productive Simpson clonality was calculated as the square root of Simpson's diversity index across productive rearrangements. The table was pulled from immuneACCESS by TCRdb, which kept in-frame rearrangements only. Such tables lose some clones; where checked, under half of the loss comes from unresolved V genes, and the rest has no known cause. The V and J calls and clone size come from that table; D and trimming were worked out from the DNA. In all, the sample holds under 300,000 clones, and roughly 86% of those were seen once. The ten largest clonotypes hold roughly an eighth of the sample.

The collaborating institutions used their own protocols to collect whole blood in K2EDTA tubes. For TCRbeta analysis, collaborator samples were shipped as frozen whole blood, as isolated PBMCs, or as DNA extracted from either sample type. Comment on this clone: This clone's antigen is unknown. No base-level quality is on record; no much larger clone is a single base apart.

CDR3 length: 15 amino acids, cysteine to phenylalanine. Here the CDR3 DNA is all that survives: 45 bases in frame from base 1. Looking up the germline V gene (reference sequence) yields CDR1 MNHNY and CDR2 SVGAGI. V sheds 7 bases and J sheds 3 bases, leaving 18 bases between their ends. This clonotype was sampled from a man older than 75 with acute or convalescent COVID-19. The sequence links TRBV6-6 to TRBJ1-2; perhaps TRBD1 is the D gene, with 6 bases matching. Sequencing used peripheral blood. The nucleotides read TGTGCCAGCAAATTGGGACATGGTATGGACTATGGCTACACCTTC. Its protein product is CASKLGHGMDYGYTF.